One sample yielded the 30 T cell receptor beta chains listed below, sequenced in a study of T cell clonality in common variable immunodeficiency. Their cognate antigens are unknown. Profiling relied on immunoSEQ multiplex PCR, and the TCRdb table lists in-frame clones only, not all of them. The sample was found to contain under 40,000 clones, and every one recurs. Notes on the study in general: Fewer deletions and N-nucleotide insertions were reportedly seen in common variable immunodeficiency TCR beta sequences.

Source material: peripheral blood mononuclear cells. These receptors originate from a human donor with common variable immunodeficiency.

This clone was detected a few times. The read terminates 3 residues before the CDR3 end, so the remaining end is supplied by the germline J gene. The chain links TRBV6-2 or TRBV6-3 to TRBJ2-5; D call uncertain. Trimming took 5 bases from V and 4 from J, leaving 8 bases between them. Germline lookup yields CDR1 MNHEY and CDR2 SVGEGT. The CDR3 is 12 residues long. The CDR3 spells CASSNLGETQYF. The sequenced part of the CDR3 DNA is TGTGCCAGCAGTAACCTCGGAGAGACC.

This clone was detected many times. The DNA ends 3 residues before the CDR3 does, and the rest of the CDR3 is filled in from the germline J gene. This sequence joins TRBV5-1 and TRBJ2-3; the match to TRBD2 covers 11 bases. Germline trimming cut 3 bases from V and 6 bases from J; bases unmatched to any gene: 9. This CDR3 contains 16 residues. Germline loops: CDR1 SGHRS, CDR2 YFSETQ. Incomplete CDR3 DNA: TGCGCCAGCAGCTCAAAACTAGCGGGGGTTCCGGATACG. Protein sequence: CASSSKLAGVPDT. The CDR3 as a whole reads CASSSKLAGVPDTQYF.

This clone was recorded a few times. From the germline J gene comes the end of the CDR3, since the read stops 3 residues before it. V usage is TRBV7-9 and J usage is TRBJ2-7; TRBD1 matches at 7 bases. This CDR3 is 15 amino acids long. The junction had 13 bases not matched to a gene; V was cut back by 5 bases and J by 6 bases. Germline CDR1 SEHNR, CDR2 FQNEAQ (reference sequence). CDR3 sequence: CASSRMPGQRGEQYF. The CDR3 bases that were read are TGTGCCAGCAGCCGGATGCCGGGACAGAGAGGCGAG. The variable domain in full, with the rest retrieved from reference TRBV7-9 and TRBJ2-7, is DTGVSQNPRHKITKRGQNVTFRCDPISEHNRLYWYRQTLGQGPEFLTYFQNEAQLEKSRLLSDRFSAERPKGSFSTLEIQRTEQGDSAMYLCASSRMPGQRGEQYFGPGTRLTVT.

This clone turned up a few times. CDR3 sequence: CASPNQPQHF. The CDR3 DNA, read in part, is TGCGCCAGCCCTAATCAGCCC. The chain is built from TRBV5-1 and TRBJ1-5; the D is unclear. Read coverage stops 3 residues before the CDR3 terminus; the germline J gene supplies the remainder. The ends were cut back, 7 bases at V and 4 bases at J, with 3 bases in the middle. The CDR3 length is 10 residues. Germline V CDR1 and CDR2: SGHRS, YFSETQ.

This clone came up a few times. The CDR3 DNA, read in part, is TGCAGCGTTGACCGGGACAGCTTCTATGGC. Protein: CSVDRDSFYG. The full CDR3 protein is CSVDRDSFYGYTF. The V and J genes are TRBV29-1 and TRBJ1-2, with 7 nucleotides matching TRBD1. The CDR3 end lies 3 residues beyond the end of the read and is filled in from the germline J gene. Germline V CDR1 and CDR2: SQVTM, ANQGSEA. The CDR3 contains 13 residues. Germline trimming cut 3 bases from V and 4 bases from J; bases unmatched to any gene: 5. Full variable domain (missing parts from reference TRBV29-1 and TRBJ1-2): SAVISQKPSRDICQRGTSLTIQCQVDSQVTMMFWYRQQPGQSLTLIATANQGSEATYESGFVIDKFPISRPNLTFSTLTVSNMSPEDSSIYLCSVDRDSFYGYTFGSGTRLTVV.

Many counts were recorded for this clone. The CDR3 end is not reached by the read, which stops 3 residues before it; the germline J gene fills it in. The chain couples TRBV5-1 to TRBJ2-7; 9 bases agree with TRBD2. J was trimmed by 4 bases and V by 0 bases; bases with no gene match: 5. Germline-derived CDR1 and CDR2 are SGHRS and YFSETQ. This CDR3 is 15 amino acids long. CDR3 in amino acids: CASSLASGESYEQYF. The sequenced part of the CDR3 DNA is TGCGCCAGCAGCTTGGCTAGCGGGGAGTCATACGAG.

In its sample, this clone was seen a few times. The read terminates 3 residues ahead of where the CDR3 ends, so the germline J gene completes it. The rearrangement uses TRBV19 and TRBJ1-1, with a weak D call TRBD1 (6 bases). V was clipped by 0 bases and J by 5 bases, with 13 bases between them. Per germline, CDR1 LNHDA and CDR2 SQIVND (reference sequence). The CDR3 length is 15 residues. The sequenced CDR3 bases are TGTGCCAGTAGTATAGAGGTAGTCACAGGGACTGAA. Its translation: CASSIEVVTGTE. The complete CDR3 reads CASSIEVVTGTEAFF.

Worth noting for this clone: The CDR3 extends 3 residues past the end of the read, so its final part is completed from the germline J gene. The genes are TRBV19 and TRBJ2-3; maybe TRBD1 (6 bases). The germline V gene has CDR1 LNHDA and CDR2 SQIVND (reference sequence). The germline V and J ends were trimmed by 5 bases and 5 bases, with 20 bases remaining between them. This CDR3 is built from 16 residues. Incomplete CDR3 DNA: TGTGCCAGTAGTGATACAGGGCTTGGCTTACGAGATACG. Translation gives CASSDTGLGLRDT. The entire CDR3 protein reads CASSDTGLGLRDTQYF.

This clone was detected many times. The CDR3 protein is CASSIGLSSYNEQFF. The DNA read from the CDR3 is TGTGCCAGTAGTATTGGACTTAGCTCCTACAATGAG. The J gene is TRBJ2-1, the V gene TRBV19, with D possibly being TRBD2 (5 bases). The read halts 3 residues ahead of the CDR3 end, with the missing end drawn from the germline J gene. The length of the CDR3 is 15 residues. V lost 3 bases and J lost 0, with 9 bases in between. Germline CDR1 reads LNHDA; CDR2 reads SQIVND (reference sequence).

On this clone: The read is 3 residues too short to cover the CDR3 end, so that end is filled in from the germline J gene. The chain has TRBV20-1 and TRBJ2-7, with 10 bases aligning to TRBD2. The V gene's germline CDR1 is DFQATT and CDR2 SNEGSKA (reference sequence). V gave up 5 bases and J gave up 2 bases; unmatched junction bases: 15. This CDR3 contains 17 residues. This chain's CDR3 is CSARAPVLAGKTYEQYF. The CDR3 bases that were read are TGCAGTGCTCGAGCCCCCGTACTAGCGGGGAAAACCTACGAG.

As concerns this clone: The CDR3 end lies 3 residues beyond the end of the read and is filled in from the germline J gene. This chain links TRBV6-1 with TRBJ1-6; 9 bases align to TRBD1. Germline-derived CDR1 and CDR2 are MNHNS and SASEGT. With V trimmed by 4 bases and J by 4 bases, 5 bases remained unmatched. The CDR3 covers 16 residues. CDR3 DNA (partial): TGTGCCAGCAGTGTGGACGGGACAGGGTATAATTCACCC. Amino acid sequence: CASSVDGTGYNSP. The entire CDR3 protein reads CASSVDGTGYNSPLHF.

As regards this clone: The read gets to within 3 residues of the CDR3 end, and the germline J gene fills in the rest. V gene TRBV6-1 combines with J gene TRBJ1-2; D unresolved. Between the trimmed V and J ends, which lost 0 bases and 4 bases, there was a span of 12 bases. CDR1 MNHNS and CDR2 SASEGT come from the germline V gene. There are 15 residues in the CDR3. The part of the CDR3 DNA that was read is TGTGCCAGCAGTGAAGCGTGCGCACAGACCTATGGC. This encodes CASSEACAQTYG. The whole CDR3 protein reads CASSEACAQTYGYTF.

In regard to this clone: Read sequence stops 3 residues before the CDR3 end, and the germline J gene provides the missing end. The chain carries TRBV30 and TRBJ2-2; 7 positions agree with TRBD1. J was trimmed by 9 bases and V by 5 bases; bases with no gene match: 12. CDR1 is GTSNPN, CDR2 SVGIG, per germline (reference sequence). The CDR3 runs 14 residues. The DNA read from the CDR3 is TGTGCCTGGGGGACAGTGAATTCTGAGAGGGAG. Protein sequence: CAWGTVNSERE. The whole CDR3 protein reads CAWGTVNSERELFF.

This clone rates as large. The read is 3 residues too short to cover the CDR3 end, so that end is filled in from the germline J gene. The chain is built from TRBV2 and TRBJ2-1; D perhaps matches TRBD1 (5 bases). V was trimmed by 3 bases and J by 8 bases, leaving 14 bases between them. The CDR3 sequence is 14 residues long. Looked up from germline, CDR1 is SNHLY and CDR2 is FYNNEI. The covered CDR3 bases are TGTGCCAGCAGTGATTGGCAGGGCGAGGATGAG. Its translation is CASSDWQGEDE. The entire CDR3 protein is CASSDWQGEDEQFF.

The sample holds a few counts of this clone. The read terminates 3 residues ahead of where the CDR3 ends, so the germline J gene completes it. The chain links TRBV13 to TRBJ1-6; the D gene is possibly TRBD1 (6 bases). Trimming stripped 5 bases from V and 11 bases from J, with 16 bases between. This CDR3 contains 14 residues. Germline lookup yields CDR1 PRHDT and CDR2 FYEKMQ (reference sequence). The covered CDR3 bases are TGTGCCAGCAGCCGTCTCAGGGGAGAAACACCC. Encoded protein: CASSRLRGETP. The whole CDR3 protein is CASSRLRGETPLHF.

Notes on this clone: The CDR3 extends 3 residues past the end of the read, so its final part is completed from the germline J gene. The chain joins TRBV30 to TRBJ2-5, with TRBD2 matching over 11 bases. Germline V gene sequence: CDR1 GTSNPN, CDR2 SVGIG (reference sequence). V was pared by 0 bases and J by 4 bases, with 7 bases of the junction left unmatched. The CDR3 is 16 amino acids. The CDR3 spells CAWSVKLAGGRETQYF. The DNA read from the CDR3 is TGTGCCTGGAGTGTAAAGCTAGCGGGGGGTAGAGAGACC.

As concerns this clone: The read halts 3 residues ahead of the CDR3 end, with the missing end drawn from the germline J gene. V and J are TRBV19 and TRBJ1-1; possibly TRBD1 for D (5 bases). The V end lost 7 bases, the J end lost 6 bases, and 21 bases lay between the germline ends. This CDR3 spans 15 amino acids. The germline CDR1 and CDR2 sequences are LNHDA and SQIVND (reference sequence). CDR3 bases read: TGTGCCAGTACCCTGGGTCTCGGGGGAAGCTCTGAA. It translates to CASTLGLGGSSE. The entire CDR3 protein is CASTLGLGGSSEAFF.

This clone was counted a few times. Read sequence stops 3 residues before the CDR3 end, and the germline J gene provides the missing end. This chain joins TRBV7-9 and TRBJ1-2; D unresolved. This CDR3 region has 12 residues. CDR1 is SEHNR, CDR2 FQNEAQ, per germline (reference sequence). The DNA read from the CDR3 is TGTGCCAGCAGCTCAGTAGCTGAGGGC. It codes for CASSSVAEG. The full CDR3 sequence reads CASSSVAEGYTF.

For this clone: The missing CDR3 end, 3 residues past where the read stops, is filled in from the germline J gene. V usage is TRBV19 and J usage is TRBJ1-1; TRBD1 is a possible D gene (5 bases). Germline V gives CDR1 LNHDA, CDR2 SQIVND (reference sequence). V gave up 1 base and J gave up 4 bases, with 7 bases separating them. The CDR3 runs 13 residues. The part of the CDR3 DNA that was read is TGTGCCAGTAGTATAGGGGGGGGCACTGAA. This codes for CASSIGGGTE. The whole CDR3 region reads CASSIGGGTEAFF.

CDR3 bases read: TGTGCCAGCCGGAGGGGGCTAACGGAGACAGATACG. It is translated as CASRRGLTETDT. The entire CDR3 protein is CASRRGLTETDTQYF. The gene calls are TRBV7-9 and TRBJ2-3; weak D call: TRBD1 (7 bases). The read halts 3 residues ahead of the CDR3 end, with the missing end drawn from the germline J gene. This CDR3 is 15 amino acids long. V lost 8 bases and J 3 bases, leaving 18 bases between the germline ends. The germline gives CDR1 SEHNR, CDR2 FQNEAQ (reference sequence).

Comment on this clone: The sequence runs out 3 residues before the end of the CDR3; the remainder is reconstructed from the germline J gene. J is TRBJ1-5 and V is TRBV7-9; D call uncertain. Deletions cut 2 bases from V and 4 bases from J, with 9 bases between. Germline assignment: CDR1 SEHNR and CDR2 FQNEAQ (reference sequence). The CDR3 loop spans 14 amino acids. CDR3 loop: CASSLSYTNQPQHF. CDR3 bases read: TGTGCCAGCAGCTTATCTTACACGAATCAGCCC.

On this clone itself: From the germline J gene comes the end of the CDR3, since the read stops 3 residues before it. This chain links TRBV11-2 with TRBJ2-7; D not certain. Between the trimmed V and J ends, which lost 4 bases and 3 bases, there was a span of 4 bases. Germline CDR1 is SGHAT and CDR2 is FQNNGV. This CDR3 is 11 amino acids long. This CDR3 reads CASSSLYEQYF. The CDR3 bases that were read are TGTGCCAGCAGCTCCCTCTACGAG.

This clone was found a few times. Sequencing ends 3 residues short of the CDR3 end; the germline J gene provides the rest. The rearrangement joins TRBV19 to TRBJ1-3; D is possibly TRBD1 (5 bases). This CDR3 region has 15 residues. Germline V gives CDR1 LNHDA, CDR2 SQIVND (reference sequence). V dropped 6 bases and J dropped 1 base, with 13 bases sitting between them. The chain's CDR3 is CASRRWGASGNTIYF. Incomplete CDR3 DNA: TGTGCCAGTAGACGGTGGGGCGCGTCTGGAAACACC. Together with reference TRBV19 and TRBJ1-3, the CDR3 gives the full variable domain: DGGITQSPKYLFRKEGQNVTLSCEQNLNHDAMYWYRQDPGQGLRLIYYSQIVNDFQKGDIAEGYSVSREKKESFPLTVTSAQKNPTAFYLCASRRWGASGNTIYFGEGSWLTVV.

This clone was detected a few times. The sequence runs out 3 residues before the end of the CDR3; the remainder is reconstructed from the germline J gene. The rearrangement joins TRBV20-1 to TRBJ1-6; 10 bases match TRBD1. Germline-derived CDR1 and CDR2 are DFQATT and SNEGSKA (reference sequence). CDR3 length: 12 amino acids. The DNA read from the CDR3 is TGCAGTGCCTGGGACAGGGGTTACCCC. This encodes CSAWDRGYP. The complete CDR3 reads CSAWDRGYPLHF.

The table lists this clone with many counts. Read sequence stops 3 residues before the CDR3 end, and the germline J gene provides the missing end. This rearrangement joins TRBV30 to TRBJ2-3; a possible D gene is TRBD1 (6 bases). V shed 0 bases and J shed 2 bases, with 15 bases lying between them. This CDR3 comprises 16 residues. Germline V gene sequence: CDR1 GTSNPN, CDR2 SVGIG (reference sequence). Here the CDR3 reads CAWSVAETGSTDTQYF. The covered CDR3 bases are TGTGCCTGGAGTGTGGCCGAGACAGGTTCCACAGATACG.

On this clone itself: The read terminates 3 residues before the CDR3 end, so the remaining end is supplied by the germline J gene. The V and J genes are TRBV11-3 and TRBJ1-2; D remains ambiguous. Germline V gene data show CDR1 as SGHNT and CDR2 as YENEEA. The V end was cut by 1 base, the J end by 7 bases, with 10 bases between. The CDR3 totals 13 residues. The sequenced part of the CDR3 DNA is TGTGCCAGCAGCTTAGTGGATACGGGTGGC. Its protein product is CASSLVDTGG. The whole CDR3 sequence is CASSLVDTGGYTF.

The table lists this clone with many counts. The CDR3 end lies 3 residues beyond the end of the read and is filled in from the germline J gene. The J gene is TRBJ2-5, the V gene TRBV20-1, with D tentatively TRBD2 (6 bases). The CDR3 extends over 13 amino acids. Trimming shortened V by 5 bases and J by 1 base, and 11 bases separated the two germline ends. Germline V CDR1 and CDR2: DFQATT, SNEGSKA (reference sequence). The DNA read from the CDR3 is TGCAGTGCTTTCAGCGGGCCCCAAGAGACC. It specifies CSAFSGPQET. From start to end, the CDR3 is CSAFSGPQETQYF.

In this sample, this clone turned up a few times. CDR3 loop: CASSMAAGYGYTF. The covered CDR3 bases are TGTGCCAGTAGTATGGCTGCAGGCTATGGC. The chain carries TRBV19 and TRBJ1-2; D uncertain. The read stops 3 residues short of the end of the CDR3; the missing end is completed from the germline J gene. The CDR3 is made up of 13 amino acids. From germline, CDR1 is LNHDA and CDR2 SQIVND (reference sequence). Trimming left V 3 bases short and J 4 bases short, with 9 bases between.

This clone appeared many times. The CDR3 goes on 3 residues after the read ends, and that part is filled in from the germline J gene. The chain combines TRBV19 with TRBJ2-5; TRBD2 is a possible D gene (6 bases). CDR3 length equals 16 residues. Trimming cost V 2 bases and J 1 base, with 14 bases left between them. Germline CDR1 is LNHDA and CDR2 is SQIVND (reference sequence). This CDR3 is CASSISGVSGQETQYF. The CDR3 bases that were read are TGTGCCAGTAGTATATCGGGGGTAAGCGGCCAAGAGACC.

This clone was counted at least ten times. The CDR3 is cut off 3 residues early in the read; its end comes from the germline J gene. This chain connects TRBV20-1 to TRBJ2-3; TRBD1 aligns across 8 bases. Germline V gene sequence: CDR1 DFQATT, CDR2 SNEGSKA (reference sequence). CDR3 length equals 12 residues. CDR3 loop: CSAGTGEGTQYF. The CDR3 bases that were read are TGCAGTGCGGGGACAGGTGAGGGGACG.